Listed here is a single T cell receptor beta chain. The source of the sample is a study of shared clonotypes between healthy human individuals. Deletions cut 0 bases from V and 4 bases from J, with 13 bases between. CDR3 size: 16 residues. CDR1 is SGHAT and CDR2 is FQNNGV in the germline V gene. TCRdb's table, derived via immunoSEQ multiplex PCR, lists solely in-frame clones and lacks some. The data show a few million clones, with 85% to 95% seen just once and approximately 0.4% held by the top ten. Sequenced input: naive CD4+ T cells from PBMCs. Sample subset: CD45RA+ positively selected. The TCR sequence derives from a man aged 18 to 35 in good health. Some clones in this sample may be carry-over from other donors' samples. The chain uses TRBV11-2 and TRBJ1-5, with unresolved D. In DNA form, the CDR3 reads TGTGCCAGCAGCTTAGACTTCGGGGAGGTGAATCAGCCCCAGCATTTT. It specifies CASSLDFGEVNQPQHF.